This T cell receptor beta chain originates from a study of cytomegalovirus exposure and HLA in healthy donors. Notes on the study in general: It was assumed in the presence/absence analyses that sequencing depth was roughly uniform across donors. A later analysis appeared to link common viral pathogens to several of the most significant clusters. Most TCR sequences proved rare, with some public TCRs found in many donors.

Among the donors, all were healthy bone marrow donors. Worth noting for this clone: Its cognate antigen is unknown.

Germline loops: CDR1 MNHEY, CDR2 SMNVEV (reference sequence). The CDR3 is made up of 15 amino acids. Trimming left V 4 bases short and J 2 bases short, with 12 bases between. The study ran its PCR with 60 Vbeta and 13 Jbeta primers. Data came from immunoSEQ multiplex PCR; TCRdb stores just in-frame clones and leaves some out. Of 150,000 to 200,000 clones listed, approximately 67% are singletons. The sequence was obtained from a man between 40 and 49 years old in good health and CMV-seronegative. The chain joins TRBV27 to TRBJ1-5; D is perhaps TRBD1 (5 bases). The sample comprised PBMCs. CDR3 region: CASSSPTGGNQPQHF. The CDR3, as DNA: TGTGCCAGCAGTTCTCCCACAGGCGGCAATCAGCCCCAGCATTTT.